This TCR beta chain derives from a study of blood T cell repertoires in COVID-19. The CDR3 consists of 17 residues. J was trimmed by 2 bases and V by 4 bases; bases with no gene match: 11. Repertoires were generated with immunoSEQ multiplex PCR, while TCRdb's copy carries only in-frame clones and drops some. The table has approximately 250,000 clones, 80% to 90% seen once. The chain couples TRBV23-1 to TRBJ1-1; 9 bases map to TRBD1. Being an ORF, TRBV23-1 has a function that is uncertain. This receptor was taken from a woman between 70 and 85 years old with COVID-19, enrolled during active disease. Source material: peripheral blood. The DNA for the CDR3 is TGCGCCAGCAGTCTCCTACGGACAGGGGAGCTAAACACTGAAGCTTTCTTT. As protein: CASSLLRTGELNTEAFF.